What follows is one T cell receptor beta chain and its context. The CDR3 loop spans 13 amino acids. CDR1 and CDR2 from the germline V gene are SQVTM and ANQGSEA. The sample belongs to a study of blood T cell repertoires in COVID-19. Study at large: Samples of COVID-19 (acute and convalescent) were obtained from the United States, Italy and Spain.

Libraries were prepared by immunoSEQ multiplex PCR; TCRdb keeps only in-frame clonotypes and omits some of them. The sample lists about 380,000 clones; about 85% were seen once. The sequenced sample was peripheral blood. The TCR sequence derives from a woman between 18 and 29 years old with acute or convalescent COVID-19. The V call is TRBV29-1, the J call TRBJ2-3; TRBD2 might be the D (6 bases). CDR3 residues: CGLAVPSTDTQYF. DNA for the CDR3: TGCGGGTTAGCGGTCCCAAGCACAGATACGCAGTATTTT.